This T cell receptor (beta chain) appears in the sequencing data of a study of CXCR3-negative and CXCR3-positive naive CD8 T cells. Findings and caveats of the study: Cryopreserved PBMCs had partly decreased CXCR3 expression; fresh PBMCs were used in most assays. Memory cells differed in TRBV-TRBJ usage, but naive CXCR3-negative and CXCR3-positive cells had similar usage.

The libraries of TRB cDNA were constructed through 5' RACE using UMI labels. From its re-call of the 5' RACE reads, TCRdb lists each CDR3 protein once, without DNA. The table lists fewer than 7,000 distinct CDR3 sequences. CDR1 is SGHKS and CDR2 is YYEKEE in the germline V gene (reference sequence). The CDR3 loop spans 13 amino acids. As for this clonotype: Its specificity is not known.

The specimen sequenced was naive CXCR3- CD8+ T cells from blood. Subset in this sample: CD45RO-CCR7+CD27+CD95- naive CD8+ T cells lacking CXCR3 (TNR3-). The chain links TRBV5-5 to TRBJ1-5. The clonotype was recovered from a human donor in good health. Some clones in this sample may be carry-over from other donors' samples. CDR3 loop: CASRTDSNQPQHF.